The clone carrying this T cell receptor beta chain showed up just once. The data were taken from a study of shared clonotypes between healthy human individuals. With 0 bases removed from V and 6 bases from J, the gap between germline ends came to 16 bases. This CDR3 is built from 16 residues. Germline CDR1 and CDR2: SGHRS and YFSETQ. The repertoire was sequenced with immunoSEQ multiplex PCR; TCRdb's copy has only in-frame clones and lacks some. This table has about 680,000 clones, 74% appearing once. The origin of this receptor is a woman under 40 in good health. Input material: memory CD4+ T cells sorted from blood. The sample's subset: CD45RA-negative fraction. The chain links TRBV5-1 to TRBJ2-1, with D perhaps matching TRBD2 (5 bases). Here the CDR3 reads CASSLDGLSGSNEQFF. In DNA, the CDR3 is TGCGCCAGCAGCTTGGACGGCCTATCGGGGTCCAATGAGCAGTTCTTC. Filled out from reference TRBV5-1 and TRBJ2-1, the complete variable domain reads KAGVTQTPRYLIKTRGQQVTLSCSPISGHRSVSWYQQTPGQGLQFLFEYFSETQRNKGNFPGRFSGRQFSNSRSEMNVSTLELGDSALYLCASSLDGLSGSNEQFFGPGTRLTVL.